This entry lists 25 T cell receptor beta chains sequenced from one sample in a study of type 1 regulatory T cells. These receptors have no known antigen. MiXCR was run by TCRdb on the reads, yielding one entry per CDR3 protein. The sample contains about 67,000 distinct CDR3 sequences, around 49% of which appear only once. The sequencing sample was made of cultured non-Tr1 T cells, either the whole culture or a sorted T cell fraction (not recorded which). All receptors derive from a human donor in good health.

The chain carries TRBV29-1 and TRBJ1-5; 9 bases are shared with TRBD1. V was clipped by 4 bases and J by 5 bases; unmatched bases: 9. Germline values: CDR1 SQVTM, CDR2 ANQGSEA. This CDR3 has 15 amino acids. This chain's CDR3 is CSVVVGQGYYQPQHF. The CDR3 DNA follows: TGCAGCGTTGTTGTGGGACAGGGATACTATCAGCCCCAGCATTTT.

This sequence joins TRBV18 and TRBJ2-4; tentative D call: TRBD1 (5 bases). V lost 6 bases and J lost 0, with 18 bases in between. This CDR3 comprises 17 residues. The germline CDR1 and CDR2 sequences are KGHSH and LQKENI. Here the CDR3 reads CASSQRAQGLAKNIQYF. CDR3 bases: TGTGCCAGCTCCCAACGCGCCCAGGGTTTAGCCAAAAACATTCAGTACTTC.

The chain couples TRBV4-1 to TRBJ1-2; D is unresolved. The CDR3 has 14 residues. The V end was cut by 0 bases, the J end by 5 bases, with 10 bases between. Germline loops: CDR1 MGHRA, CDR2 YSYEKL. CDR3 sequence (DNA): TGCGCCAGCAGCCAAGACAGAACCTCGTATGGCTACACCTTC. Amino acid sequence: CASSQDRTSYGYTF.

This clonotype has more than one count but fewer than ten. This rearrangement joins TRBV5-1 to TRBJ2-5; no firm D call. V was clipped by 4 bases and J by 2 bases, with 15 bases between them. The CDR3 spans 15 residues. CDR1 and CDR2 (germline): SGHRS, YFSETQ. The CDR3 DNA follows: TGCGCCAGCAGCCTGCAGGACGGTCGGCAAGAGACCCAGTACTTC. As protein: CASSLQDGRQETQYF.

This clonotype was found a few times. The rearrangement joins TRBV12-3 or TRBV12-4 to TRBJ2-7; D uncertain. CDR3 length: 15 residues. V lost 7 bases and J lost 8, with 24 bases in between. CDR3 residues: CASTLGRTQLYKQYF. The CDR3 DNA is TGTGCCAGCACCCTCGGCAGGACCCAACTTTACAAGCAGTACTTC.

This sequence joins TRBV20-1 and TRBJ2-3, with TRBD2 identical over 11 bases. Per the germline V gene, CDR1 is DFQATT and CDR2 is SNEGSKA (reference sequence). The length of the CDR3 is 17 residues. V shed 4 bases and J 7 bases; nucleotides not matched to a gene: 16. The CDR3 loop is CSAIDPLVAGGPYTQYF. DNA for the CDR3: TGCAGTGCTATAGATCCGTTGGTAGCGGGGGGGCCCTATACGCAGTATTTT.

This clonotype was observed a few times. The rearrangement uses TRBV7-9 and TRBJ2-2, with D possibly matching TRBD2 (5 bases). Germline lookup yields CDR1 SEHNR and CDR2 FQNEAQ (reference sequence). CDR3 length equals 13 residues. Trimming took 7 bases from V and 7 from J, leaving 13 bases between them. The CDR3 coding sequence is TGTGCCAGCACCTACGGCGGGCACGGGGAGCTGTTTTTT. It encodes CASTYGGHGELFF.

In this sample, this clonotype turned up a few times. The chain employs TRBV4-1 and TRBJ2-7, with a tentative D call TRBD2 (5 bases). Looked up from germline, CDR1 is MGHRA and CDR2 is YSYEKL. The CDR3 length is 13 residues. The V end lost 4 bases, the J end lost 3 bases, and 10 bases lay between the germline ends. CDR3 residues: CASSREAGYEQYF. DNA of the CDR3: TGCGCCAGCAGCCGAGAGGCGGGCTACGAGCAGTACTTC.

This clonotype was seen only a few times. This chain joins TRBV24-1 and TRBJ2-3; a possible D gene is TRBD2 (6 bases). Trimming stripped 9 bases from V and 8 bases from J, with 11 bases between. Germline values: CDR1 KGHDR, CDR2 SFDVKD. The CDR3 loop spans 11 amino acids. The CDR3 DNA sequence: TGTGCCACCGATAGACTAGGTACGCAGTATTTT. This translates into CATDRLGTQYF.

The chain employs TRBV5-1 and TRBJ2-3; D not resolved. The germline V gene has CDR1 SGHRS and CDR2 YFSETQ. Trimming cost V 0 bases and J 0 bases, with 11 bases left between them. The CDR3 contains 16 residues. The CDR3: CASSLVGSPSTDTQYF. CDR3 DNA sequence: TGCGCCAGCAGCTTGGTCGGGTCTCCTAGCACAGATACGCAGTATTTT.

The V and J genes are TRBV2 and TRBJ2-1; 10 bases agree with TRBD1. The germline V gene encodes CDR1 SNHLY and CDR2 FYNNEI. The CDR3 consists of 13 residues. Trimming cost V 6 bases and J 6 bases; bases outside gene matches: 2. CDR3 loop: CASRGTGVNEQFF. The CDR3 bases are TGTGCCAGCAGAGGGACAGGGGTCAATGAGCAGTTCTTC.

Here the CDR3 reads CASSFALGDQPQHF. As DNA, the CDR3 is TGTGCCAGCAGTTTCGCCTTGGGGGATCAGCCCCAGCATTTT. The rearrangement joins TRBV12-3 or TRBV12-4 to TRBJ1-5; D possibly corresponds to TRBD1 (5 bases). This CDR3 is built from 14 residues. V lost 3 bases and J 5 bases, leaving 11 bases between the germline ends.

V usage is TRBV5-1 and J usage is TRBJ2-3; D gene unclear. V lost 0 bases and J lost 0, with 11 bases in between. The CDR3 runs to 16 residues. The germline gives CDR1 SGHRS, CDR2 YFSETQ. The chain's CDR3 is CASSLGQALSTDTQYF. The CDR3 region has the DNA TGCGCCAGCAGCTTGGGGCAGGCACTAAGCACAGATACGCAGTATTTT.

Only a few counts were recorded for this clonotype. The chain combines TRBV11-3 with TRBJ2-5; D not certain. Germline loops: CDR1 SGHNT, CDR2 YENEEA. Trimming shortened V by 1 base and J by 1 base, and 4 bases separated the two germline ends. The CDR3 is 13 residues long. The CDR3 protein is CASSLVAQETQYF. DNA of the CDR3: TGTGCCAGCAGCTTAGTCGCCCAAGAGACCCAGTACTTC.

This clonotype has only a few counts. The V call is TRBV19, the J call TRBJ2-2; a weak D match, TRBD1 (5 bases). Trimming took 6 bases from V and 2 from J, leaving 7 bases between them. Germline lookup yields CDR1 LNHDA and CDR2 SQIVND (reference sequence). The CDR3 is 13 residues long. The CDR3 nucleotides read TGTGCCAGTAGGACAGACAACACCGGGGAGCTGTTTTTT. Its protein is CASRTDNTGELFF.

This clonotype was seen more than once but under ten times. The rearrangement uses TRBV5-6 and TRBJ2-3, with D perhaps matching TRBD2 (5 bases). The germline V and J ends were trimmed by 0 bases and 5 bases, with 10 bases remaining between them. Germline V gene data show CDR1 as SGHDT and CDR2 as YYEEEE. The CDR3 totals 14 residues. CDR3 DNA sequence: TGTGCCAGCAGCTTGGCCGGTGGAGGAGATACGCAGTATTTT. It yields the protein CASSLAGGGDTQYF.

V gene TRBV3-1 combines with J gene TRBJ1-2; D uncertain. Germline V gene sequence: CDR1 LGHDT, CDR2 YNNKEL (reference sequence). This CDR3 is built from 15 residues. Trimming pared 0 bases from V and 6 bases from J, leaving 14 bases between. CDR3 DNA sequence: TGTGCCAGCAGCCAAGAGTTCCGACCGCTCCATGGCTACACCTTC. Encoded protein: CASSQEFRPLHGYTF.

This chain uses TRBV7-2 with TRBJ2-1; D perhaps matches TRBD2 (5 bases). The V end was cut by 4 bases, the J end by 0 bases, with 13 bases between. Germline assignment: CDR1 SGHTA and CDR2 FQGNSA. CDR3 length equals 16 residues. The CDR3 is CASSSSGGISYNEQFF. DNA of the CDR3: TGTGCCAGCAGCTCTTCCGGAGGCATCTCCTACAATGAGCAGTTCTTC.

The chain is built from TRBV19 and TRBJ1-5, with 7 bases fitting TRBD1. Trimming at V came to 11 bases and at J to 4 bases, leaving 11 bases not matched to a gene. There are 14 residues in the CDR3. Germline V lookup: CDR1 LNHDA, CDR2 SQIVND (reference sequence). The CDR3 nucleotides read TGTGCCTCCATGAGGGGGCTCAGTAATCAGCCCCAGCATTTT. Translation: CASMRGLSNQPQHF.

This clonotype was counted many times. The chain couples TRBV20-1 to TRBJ2-2, with 7 bases matching TRBD2. Germline V CDR1 and CDR2: DFQATT, SNEGSKA (reference sequence). The CDR3 spans 14 residues. V trimming: 3 bases; J trimming: 4 bases; junction bases outside the gene matches: 5. The CDR3 loop is CSASMGGSTGELFF. The CDR3 region has the DNA TGCAGTGCTAGCATGGGGGGGAGCACCGGGGAGCTGTTTTTT.

This clonotype was seen only a few times. The chain combines TRBV12-3 or TRBV12-4 with TRBJ1-4, with D possibly TRBD1 on 5 matching bases. This CDR3 comprises 15 residues. V lost 6 bases, J lost 11 bases, and 22 bases lay in between. The CDR3 sequence: CASSRDVEGPSKLFF. CDR3 nucleotide sequence: TGTGCCAGCAGCCGGGACGTCGAGGGCCCCTCCAAACTGTTTTTT.

V and J are TRBV6-6 and TRBJ1-1, with D hard to call. V gave up 2 bases and J gave up 2 bases, with 6 bases separating them. This CDR3 has 13 residues. Germline lookup yields CDR1 MNHNY and CDR2 SVGAGI (reference sequence). CDR3 protein: CASSYQANTEAFF. The CDR3 DNA follows: TGTGCCAGCAGTTACCAGGCTAACACTGAAGCTTTCTTT.

Concerning this clonotype: At one end, the junction sequence differs from germline, possibly due to a read error. The chain uses TRBV28 and TRBJ1-5, with 10 bases fitting TRBD1. The length of the CDR3 is 13 residues. Germline V gene data show CDR1 as MDHEN and CDR2 as SYDVKM. CDR3 sequence (DNA): TGTGCCAGCAGTCCTTCGGACAGGGGGGGGGTGGATTTT. Translated, it gives CASSPSDRGGVDF.

This rearrangement joins TRBV7-8 to TRBJ1-2; the D is unclear. This CDR3 contains 16 residues. Deletions cut 5 bases from V and 2 bases from J, with 18 bases between. Germline lookup yields CDR1 SGHVS and CDR2 FQNEAQ. For the CDR3, the DNA is TGTGCCAGCAGCCAGCGCCGGTGGCAGGCCAACTATGGCTACACCTTC. It translates to CASSQRRWQANYGYTF.

V gene TRBV11-2 combines with J gene TRBJ1-1; the D is unclear. Germline V gene sequence: CDR1 SGHAT, CDR2 FQNNGV. The CDR3 sequence is 14 residues long. The V end lost 0 bases, the J end lost 10 bases, and 15 bases lay between the germline ends. CDR3 region: CASSLEMGVGVAFF. CDR3 in DNA: TGTGCCAGCAGCTTAGAGATGGGAGTGGGTGTAGCTTTCTTT.